Following are 20 T cell receptor beta chains from one sample sequenced in a study of blood T cell repertoires in COVID-19. Libraries were prepared by immunoSEQ multiplex PCR; TCRdb keeps only in-frame clonotypes and omits some of them. The sample includes approximately 230,000 clones, 85% to 90% of them seen just once. The sequenced sample consisted of PBMCs or T cells enriched from blood (not recorded which). All receptors derive from a woman between 25 and 40 years old who had recovered from COVID-19.

The V gene is TRBV19, the J gene TRBJ1-1, with 7 bases identical to TRBD1. The germline V gene has CDR1 LNHDA and CDR2 SQIVND (reference sequence). With V trimmed by 6 bases and J by 5 bases, 12 bases remained unmatched. The CDR3 is made up of 15 amino acids. CDR3 protein: CASSDREVYRTEAFF. CDR3 coding DNA: TGTGCCAGTAGCGACAGGGAGGTCTACCGGACTGAAGCTTTCTTT.

The V and J genes are TRBV30 and TRBJ1-5; D is uncertain. V lost 3 bases, J lost 5 bases, and 14 bases lay in between. The V gene's germline CDR1 is GTSNPN and CDR2 SVGIG (reference sequence). This CDR3 comprises 14 residues. The CDR3, as DNA: TGTGCCTGGAGGTCAGTCGGAGGCGATCAGCCCCAGCATTTT. Translation gives CAWRSVGGDQPQHF.

The rearrangement uses TRBV7-2 and TRBJ2-1, with 8 bases that match TRBD2. This CDR3 has 15 amino acids. CDR1 SGHTA and CDR2 FQGNSA come from the germline V gene. Trimming at V came to 6 bases and at J to 7 bases, leaving 11 bases not matched to a gene. The CDR3 DNA reads TGTGCCAGCAGGAGAACTAGCGGAGTCATGAATGAGCAGTTCTTC. It codes for CASRRTSGVMNEQFF.

The rearrangement joins TRBV27 to TRBJ2-1; tentatively, D is TRBD2 (5 bases). This CDR3 has 15 amino acids. Germline V lookup: CDR1 MNHEY, CDR2 SMNVEV (reference sequence). Trimming took 5 bases from V and 2 from J, leaving 13 bases between them. The CDR3 DNA follows: TGTGCCAGCAGTGCATTAGCGAGGGCCTACAATGAGCAGTTCTTC. Amino acids: CASSALARAYNEQFF.

This clone was found once. The chain is built from TRBV4-2 and TRBJ1-1; 9 positions agree with TRBD1. Per the germline V gene, CDR1 is LGHNA and CDR2 is YNFKEQ. V lost 0 bases, J lost 0 bases, and 2 bases stayed unmatched. This CDR3 is 16 amino acids long. In DNA, the CDR3 is TGTGCCAGCAGCCAAGAGGGGGACAGGGTGAACACTGAAGCTTTCTTT. It is translated as CASSQEGDRVNTEAFF.

The rearrangement joins TRBV4-1 to TRBJ1-2; D not certain. Germline V gene data show CDR1 as MGHRA and CDR2 as YSYEKL. The CDR3 is 14 amino acids. V was cut by 4 bases and J by 4 bases, with 13 bases left in between. DNA for the CDR3: TGCGCCAGCAGCCTTTCGGAGAATTTCTATGGCTACACCTTC. Amino acids: CASSLSENFYGYTF.

V gene TRBV9 combines with J gene TRBJ1-1, with D possibly TRBD1 on 5 matching bases. The germline V and J ends were trimmed by 0 bases and 5 bases, with 5 bases remaining between them. CDR1 SGDLS and CDR2 YYNGEE come from the germline V gene. CDR3 length: 12 amino acids. The CDR3 sequence is CASSVGQTEAFF. The CDR3 coding sequence is TGTGCCAGCAGCGTAGGACAGACTGAAGCTTTCTTT.

The CDR3 nucleotides read TGTGCCAGCAGCTCAACCGGGAGCGACTACGAGCAGTACTTC. It translates to CASSSTGSDYEQYF. The genes are TRBV5-6 and TRBJ2-7; a possible D gene is TRBD2 (6 bases). CDR3 length: 14 residues. The V and J ends lost 3 bases and 3 bases respectively, with 13 bases between them. Germline CDR1 and CDR2: SGHDT and YYEEEE. The whole variable domain, remainder taken from reference TRBV5-6 and TRBJ2-7, is DAGVTQSPTHLIKTRGQQVTLRCSPKSGHDTVSWYQQALGQGPQFIFQYYEEEERQRGNFPDRFSGHQFPNYSSELNVNALLLGDSALYLCASSSTGSDYEQYFGPGTRLTVT.

J is TRBJ2-1 and V is TRBV7-2; the match to TRBD2 covers 14 bases. After removal of 4 bases from V and 7 bases from J, the junction contained 9 bases not matched to a gene. The CDR3 has 17 amino acids. Germline loops: CDR1 SGHTA, CDR2 FQGNSA. CDR3 sequence reads: CASSSPGTSGRGNEQFF. CDR3 in DNA: TGTGCCAGCAGCTCCCCGGGGACTAGCGGGAGAGGGAATGAGCAGTTCTTC.

The V gene is TRBV4-3, the J gene TRBJ2-1; 9 bases are a match to TRBD2. The CDR3 sequence is 15 residues long. Germline trimming cut 0 bases from V and 8 bases from J; bases unmatched to any gene: 5. From germline, CDR1 is LGHNA and CDR2 YSLEER. This CDR3 is CASSQDRGLADEQFF. In nucleotides, the CDR3 is TGCGCCAGCAGCCAAGATCGGGGACTAGCCGATGAGCAGTTCTTC.

The rearrangement uses TRBV29-1 and TRBJ2-3; 8 nucleotides align to TRBD1. Germline values: CDR1 SQVTM, CDR2 ANQGSEA. The V gene end was trimmed by 6 bases and the J gene end by 2 bases; junction bases not matched to a gene: 4. The CDR3 is made up of 13 amino acids. The CDR3 loop reads CSVTTGVTDTQYF. CDR3 DNA sequence: TGCAGCGTGACGACAGGGGTCACAGATACGCAGTATTTT.

The chain links TRBV6-2 or TRBV6-3 to TRBJ1-3; D gene ambiguous. Germline V gives CDR1 MNHEY, CDR2 SVGEGT. CDR3 length equals 13 residues. Trimming left V 2 bases short and J 10 bases short, with 12 bases between. DNA of the CDR3: TGTGCCAGCAGTTACGACCGAGGTGGGACCATATATTTT. This encodes CASSYDRGGTIYF.

The V and J genes are TRBV28 and TRBJ1-2; possibly TRBD1 for D (5 bases). The germline gives CDR1 MDHEN, CDR2 SYDVKM. This CDR3 is 10 amino acids long. V lost 8 bases and J lost 5, with 6 bases in between. The CDR3 bases are TGTGCCAGCGGGGCATATGGCTACACCTTC. This codes for CASGAYGYTF.

This chain joins TRBV18 and TRBJ2-1, with TRBD1 matching 7 bases. Germline V CDR1 and CDR2: KGHSH, LQKENI. The CDR3 sequence is 17 residues long. V lost 3 bases to trimming and J lost 8 bases; unmatched junction nucleotides: 16. CDR3 amino acids: CASSPDLPGQQIDEQFF. The DNA for the CDR3 is TGTGCCAGCTCACCCGATCTACCGGGACAGCAGATTGATGAGCAGTTCTTC.

CDR3 loop: CASSLAARATYEQYF. Written as DNA, the CDR3 is TGTGCCAGCAGCTTAGCGGCGAGAGCGACCTACGAGCAGTACTTC. The chain combines TRBV7-2 with TRBJ2-7; D ambiguous. CDR3 length: 15 amino acids. In germline, CDR1 is SGHTA, CDR2 FQGNSA. With 0 bases removed from V and 2 bases from J, the gap between germline ends came to 11 bases.

The chain employs TRBV7-2 and TRBJ2-3; D is possibly TRBD2 (6 bases). Germline V gene lookup returns CDR1 SGHTA and CDR2 FQGNSA. The CDR3 covers 17 residues. V lost 0 bases, J lost 4 bases, and 17 bases lay in between. The DNA for the CDR3 is TGTGCCAGCAGCTTAGCCAGACTATCGAGGGAGGCAGATACGCAGTATTTT. It specifies CASSLARLSREADTQYF.

This clone was picked up a small number of times. The chain employs TRBV7-9 and TRBJ1-2; 8 positions agree with TRBD1. The germline V gene encodes CDR1 SEHNR and CDR2 FQNEAQ (reference sequence). The CDR3 spans 15 residues. Losses at the gene ends were 5 bases for V and 6 bases for J; bases not matched to a gene: 11. As DNA, the CDR3 is TGTGCCAGCAGCCCCAGGGCACGGACAGGGAATGGCTACACCTTC. Its protein product is CASSPRARTGNGYTF. The entire variable domain, with the rest obtained from reference TRBV7-9 and TRBJ1-2, is as follows: DTGVSQNPRHKITKRGQNVTFRCDPISEHNRLYWYRQTLGQGPEFLTYFQNEAQLEKSRLLSDRFSAERPKGSFSTLEIQRTEQGDSAMYLCASSPRARTGNGYTFGSGTRLTVV.

This clone was counted only a few times. This chain uses TRBV6-2 or TRBV6-3 with TRBJ2-1, with D unclear. CDR3 length: 15 amino acids. The germline V and J ends were trimmed by 2 bases and 7 bases, with 15 bases remaining between them. Per germline, CDR1 MNHEY and CDR2 SVGEGT. This CDR3 is CASSYTGWVRNEQFF. CDR3 nucleotide sequence: TGTGCCAGCAGTTACACGGGTTGGGTACGGAATGAGCAGTTCTTC.

This clone appeared a single time. Here the CDR3 reads CASSKEISGANVLTF. The CDR3 nucleotides read TGTGCCAGCAGCAAAGAGATCTCTGGGGCCAACGTCCTGACTTTC. The J gene is TRBJ2-6, the V gene TRBV7-3; D gene uncertain. The CDR3 has 15 residues. The germline CDR1 and CDR2 sequences are SGHTA and FQGTGA. V lost 5 bases and J 0 bases, leaving 8 bases between the germline ends.

V is TRBV4-3 and J is TRBJ2-3, with 8 nucleotides matching TRBD1. V gave up 1 base and J gave up 4 bases; unmatched junction bases: 4. The CDR3 extends over 15 amino acids. Germline-derived CDR1 and CDR2 are LGHNA and YSLEER. The CDR3 region is CASSQGTGLADTQYF. CDR3 sequence (DNA): TGCGCCAGCAGCCAAGGGACAGGGCTGGCAGATACGCAGTATTTT.